One sample yielded the 24 T cell receptor beta chains listed below, sequenced in a study of T cell responses to AZD1222 COVID-19 vaccine. TCRdb's copy holds only in-frame clones and misses some; the assay was immunoSEQ multiplex PCR. In the table there are roughly 96,000 clones, about 89% of which are singletons. Sequenced here: peripheral blood, sampled on day 0 of AZD1222 vaccination. The receptors here all came from an adult in good health.

The chain joins TRBV7-3 to TRBJ1-2, with TRBD1 identical over 10 bases. The J segment lost 2 bases and the V segment lost 4 bases, leaving 7 bases of the junction unmatched. The CDR3 runs to 16 residues. Germline V lookup: CDR1 SGHTA, CDR2 FQGTGA. CDR3 in DNA: TGTGCCAGCAGCTCCACCGGACAGGGGGGAAACTATGGCTACACCTTC. It translates to CASSSTGQGGNYGYTF.

This chain links TRBV19 with TRBJ1-5; D gene uncertain. CDR1 and CDR2 (germline): LNHDA, SQIVND (reference sequence). This CDR3 is 15 amino acids long. Deletions cut 1 base from V and 5 bases from J, with 12 bases between. CDR3 sequence: CASSIGTDPDQPQHF. Here the CDR3 DNA reads TGTGCCAGTAGTATAGGAACAGACCCTGATCAGCCCCAGCATTTT.

The J gene is TRBJ1-3, the V gene TRBV28, with 9 bases aligning to TRBD1. Germline V gene sequence: CDR1 MDHEN, CDR2 SYDVKM. V trimming: 2 bases; J trimming: 0 bases; junction bases outside the gene matches: 5. The CDR3 extends over 17 amino acids. The CDR3 sequence is CASSLEGQGGSGNTIYF. Written as DNA, the CDR3 is TGTGCCAGCAGTTTAGAGGGACAGGGCGGCTCTGGAAACACCATATATTTT.

The chain is built from TRBV19 and TRBJ1-2; D uncertain. This CDR3 is 12 amino acids long. The ends were cut back, 6 bases at V and 5 bases at J, with 10 bases in the middle. Germline CDR1 is LNHDA and CDR2 is SQIVND (reference sequence). CDR3 DNA sequence: TGTGCCAGTAGCTTCTCCTTGTATGGCTACACCTTC. It specifies CASSFSLYGYTF.

The gene calls are TRBV12-3 or TRBV12-4 and TRBJ2-7, with no clear D. The CDR3 is made up of 13 amino acids. V was cut by 4 bases and J by 6 bases, with 13 bases left in between. This CDR3 is CASSYDSFGEQYF. DNA for the CDR3: TGTGCCAGCAGTTACGACTCTTTTGGCGAGCAGTACTTC.

V gene TRBV24-1 combines with J gene TRBJ1-5; D is perhaps TRBD1 (5 bases). V was cut by 7 bases and J by 3 bases, with 9 bases left in between. Germline V gene data show CDR1 as KGHDR and CDR2 as SFDVKD. The CDR3 has 13 amino acids. CDR3 protein: CATRGPYNQPQHF. The CDR3 DNA reads TGTGCCACCAGGGGGCCCTACAATCAGCCCCAGCATTTT.

The V call is TRBV3-1 (or the pseudogene TRBV3-2), the J call TRBJ1-2; D unclear. V lost 1 base to trimming and J lost 4 bases, with 13 bases between them. Germline CDR1 reads LGHDT; CDR2 reads YNNKEL (reference sequence). The CDR3 is 15 residues long. The CDR3 reads CASSQGEGSLYGYTF. The CDR3 region has the DNA TGTGCCAGCAGCCAAGGTGAAGGATCGCTCTATGGCTACACCTTC.

This clone came up once. This chain joins TRBV28 and TRBJ1-4, with 8 bases fitting TRBD1. Trimming at V came to 3 bases and at J to 8 bases, leaving 5 bases not matched to a gene. This CDR3 has 14 amino acids. Per germline, CDR1 MDHEN and CDR2 SYDVKM. CDR3 bases: TGTGCCAGCAGTTTGGGGACAGGATTGGAAAAACTGTTTTTT. Its protein is CASSLGTGLEKLFF.

The V call is TRBV7-3, the J call TRBJ2-1, with 14 bases aligning to TRBD2. V lost 2 bases, J lost 8 bases, and 5 bases stayed unmatched. The CDR3 runs 16 residues. Germline V gene sequence: CDR1 SGHTA, CDR2 FQGTGA. CDR3 loop: CASSLQGTSGGDEQFF. The CDR3 DNA sequence: TGTGCCAGCAGCTTACAAGGGACTAGCGGGGGCGATGAGCAGTTCTTC.

The CDR3: CSVRTGTNYGYTF. The CDR3 region has the DNA TGCAGCGTTCGGACAGGAACTAACTATGGCTACACCTTC. V usage is TRBV29-1 and J usage is TRBJ1-2; 7 nucleotides agree with TRBD1. From germline, CDR1 is SQVTM and CDR2 ANQGSEA. With V trimmed by 5 bases and J by 0 bases, 3 bases remained unmatched. The CDR3 sequence is 13 residues long.

This chain links TRBV30 with TRBJ1-1, with 7 nucleotides matching TRBD1. The length of the CDR3 is 13 residues. Germline V lookup: CDR1 GTSNPN, CDR2 SVGIG (reference sequence). Trimming at V came to 1 base and at J to 4 bases, leaving 3 bases not matched to a gene. In DNA form, the CDR3 reads TGTGCCTGGAGTGACCGGGACAGCACTGAAGCTTTCTTT. Its protein is CAWSDRDSTEAFF.

CDR3 DNA sequence: TGTGCCAGCAGCGTAGTCGCGGGCAGGAAAAATGAGCAGTTCTTC. Translating it yields CASSVVAGRKNEQFF. The genes are TRBV7-8 and TRBJ2-1, with D possibly matching TRBD2 (5 bases). The V end was cut by 5 bases, the J end by 7 bases, with 18 bases between. The germline gives CDR1 SGHVS, CDR2 FQNEAQ. The CDR3 contains 15 residues.

In its sample, this clone was seen once. The chain carries TRBV29-1 and TRBJ2-5; D uncertain. The germline CDR1 and CDR2 sequences are SQVTM and ANQGSEA. The CDR3 is 10 residues long. V shed 2 bases and J shed 10 bases, with 8 bases lying between them. The CDR3 DNA reads TGCAGCGTTGAACACGGACGCCAGTACTTC. It yields the protein CSVEHGRQYF.

The chain couples TRBV3-1 (or the pseudogene TRBV3-2) to TRBJ1-1; 9 bases align to TRBD1. This CDR3 contains 14 residues. Germline CDR1 reads LGHDT; CDR2 reads YNNKEL (reference sequence). After removal of 3 bases from V and 5 bases from J, the junction contained 4 bases not matched to a gene. The CDR3 bases are TGTGCCAGCAGCCAGACAGGGGGAGGAACTGAAGCTTTCTTT. This sequence encodes CASSQTGGGTEAFF.

The CDR3 here is CASSRGRAKETQYF. In DNA form, the CDR3 reads TGTGCCAGCAGCCGGGGCAGGGCGAAAGAGACCCAGTACTTC. This rearrangement joins TRBV2 to TRBJ2-5; D could derive from TRBD1 or TRBD2 (5 bases each). The CDR3 consists of 14 residues. Germline V gene data show CDR1 as SNHLY and CDR2 as FYNNEI. With 6 bases removed from V and 3 bases from J, the gap between germline ends came to 14 bases.

The chain uses TRBV7-9 and TRBJ2-5; 11 bases align to TRBD2. Unmatched junction bases numbered 6, after V lost 1 base and J lost 2 bases. The CDR3 is made up of 17 amino acids. Looked up from germline, CDR1 is SEHNR and CDR2 is FQNEAQ (reference sequence). In nucleotides, the CDR3 is TGTGCCAGCAGCTTAGGTGGGACTAGCGGAGCACAAGAGACCCAGTACTTC. This sequence encodes CASSLGGTSGAQETQYF.

The chain recombines TRBV15 with TRBJ1-5, with 7 bases matching TRBD1. The length of the CDR3 is 16 residues. V was clipped by 2 bases and J by 0 bases; unmatched bases: 4. The V gene's germline CDR1 is LNHNV and CDR2 YYDKDF (reference sequence). Written as DNA, the CDR3 is TGTGCCACCAGCAGATATGGGACAGTTAGCAATCAGCCCCAGCATTTT. Its protein product is CATSRYGTVSNQPQHF. Full variable domain (rest looked up from reference TRBV15 and TRBJ1-5): DAMVIQNPRYQVTQFGKPVTLSCSQTLNHNVMYWYQQKSSQAPKLLFHYYDKDFNNEADTPDNFQSRRPNTSFCFLDIRSPGLGDTAMYLCATSRYGTVSNQPQHFGDGTRLSIL.

The chain combines TRBV19 with TRBJ1-5; 9 nucleotides agree with TRBD1. CDR1 and CDR2 from the germline V gene are LNHDA and SQIVND (reference sequence). Germline trimming cut 4 bases from V and 4 bases from J; bases unmatched to any gene: 11. The CDR3 is 17 amino acids. This CDR3 reads CASSTYRDRVKNQPQHF. CDR3 coding DNA: TGTGCCAGTAGTACATACCGGGACAGGGTAAAAAATCAGCCCCAGCATTTT.

This chain uses TRBV29-1 with TRBJ1-6, with 8 bases matching TRBD1. Germline lookup yields CDR1 SQVTM and CDR2 ANQGSEA. V lost 5 bases, J lost 10 bases, and 7 bases stayed unmatched. The CDR3 contains 13 residues. The CDR3 nucleotides are TGCAGCGTTATGGACAGGGCTGGATCACCCCTCCACTTT. It codes for CSVMDRAGSPLHF.

The J gene is TRBJ1-2, the V gene TRBV9; 9 bases are a match to TRBD1. The CDR3 runs to 15 residues. CDR1 is SGDLS, CDR2 YYNGEE, per germline. With 5 bases clipped from V and 2 bases from J, the junction kept 7 bases outside the gene matches. The CDR3 loop is CASRDHRGLNYGYTF. CDR3 bases: TGTGCCAGCAGGGACCACAGGGGGCTAAACTATGGCTACACCTTC.

The rearrangement links TRBV10-1 to TRBJ1-5; D remains unclear. CDR3 length equals 12 residues. The V end was cut by 2 bases, the J end by 9 bases, with 8 bases between. Germline V gene sequence: CDR1 WNHNN, CDR2 SYGVQD (reference sequence). CDR3: CASSEGYAPQHF. DNA of the CDR3: TGCGCCAGCAGTGAGGGCTATGCGCCCCAGCATTTT.

The chain recombines TRBV7-2 with TRBJ1-6; 8 bases line up with TRBD1. Germline-derived CDR1 and CDR2 are SGHTA and FQGNSA. The V gene end was trimmed by 5 bases and the J gene end by 0 bases; junction bases not matched to a gene: 6. The CDR3 runs to 17 residues. The CDR3 spells CASSPRTGSSYNSPLHF. For the CDR3, the DNA is TGTGCCAGCAGCCCTCGGACAGGGTCCTCCTATAATTCACCCCTCCACTTT.

This clone was counted only a few times. This chain joins TRBV5-1 and TRBJ2-1; 12 positions agree with TRBD2. Germline V gene data show CDR1 as SGHRS and CDR2 as YFSETQ. The V and J ends lost 0 bases and 7 bases, in that order; junction bases with no gene match: 2. The CDR3 has 15 residues. The CDR3 spells CASSLALAGGNEQFF. The CDR3 DNA follows: TGCGCCAGCAGCTTGGCACTAGCGGGGGGAAATGAGCAGTTCTTC.

The rearrangement links TRBV7-2 to TRBJ2-2; the D gene is possibly TRBD2 (5 bases). The V end lost 3 bases, the J end lost 1 base, and 9 bases lay between the germline ends. From germline, CDR1 is SGHTA and CDR2 FQGNSA. CDR3 size: 15 residues. The CDR3 nucleotides are TGTGCCAGCAGCTTCGGACTTTTGAACACCGGGGAGCTGTTTTTT. Translation: CASSFGLLNTGELFF.